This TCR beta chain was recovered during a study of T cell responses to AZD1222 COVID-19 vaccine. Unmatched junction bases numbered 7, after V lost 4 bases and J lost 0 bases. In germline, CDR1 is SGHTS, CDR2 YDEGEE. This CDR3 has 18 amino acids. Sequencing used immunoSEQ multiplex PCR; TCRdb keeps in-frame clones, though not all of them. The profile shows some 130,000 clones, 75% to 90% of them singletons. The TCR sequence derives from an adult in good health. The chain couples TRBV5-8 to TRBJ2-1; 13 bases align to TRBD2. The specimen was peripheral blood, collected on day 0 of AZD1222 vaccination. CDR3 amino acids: CASSQIWTSGSSYNEQFF. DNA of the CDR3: TGTGCCAGCAGCCAGATTTGGACTAGCGGGAGCTCCTACAATGAGCAGTTCTTC. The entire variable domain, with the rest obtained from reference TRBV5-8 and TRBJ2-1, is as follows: EAGVTQSPTHLIKTRGQQATLRCSPISGHTSVYWYQQALGLGLQFLLWYDEGEERNRGNFPPRFSGRQFPNYSSELNVNALELEDSALYLCASSQIWTSGSSYNEQFFGPGTRLTVL.